The T cell receptor beta chain described here comes from a study of T-cell memory formation after mild COVID-19. This clonotype was seen a handful of times. Constant-segment primers served in 5'RACE that generated TCR alpha and TCR beta cDNA libraries bearing sample barcodes and UMIs. MiXCR was run by TCRdb on the 5' RACE reads, yielding one entry per CDR3 protein. The sample carries about 350,000 distinct CDR3 sequences, about an eighth recorded once. The CDR3 extends over 17 amino acids. V trimming: 1 base; J trimming: 1 base; junction bases outside the gene matches: 6. Germline-derived CDR1 and CDR2 are MGHRA and YSYEKL.

The receptor's source is a man younger than 30 who had mild COVID-19 (a few samples of this study predate the infection). Cell type and time point are not known. The rearrangement uses TRBV4-1 and TRBJ2-3; 9 nucleotides align to TRBD1. The source material was PBMCs or a T cell subset sorted from them (not recorded which). CDR3 DNA sequence: TGCGCCAGCAGCCAAGTAGGGACAGGGAGTCGCACAGATACGCAGTATTTT. This sequence encodes CASSQVGTGSRTDTQYF.